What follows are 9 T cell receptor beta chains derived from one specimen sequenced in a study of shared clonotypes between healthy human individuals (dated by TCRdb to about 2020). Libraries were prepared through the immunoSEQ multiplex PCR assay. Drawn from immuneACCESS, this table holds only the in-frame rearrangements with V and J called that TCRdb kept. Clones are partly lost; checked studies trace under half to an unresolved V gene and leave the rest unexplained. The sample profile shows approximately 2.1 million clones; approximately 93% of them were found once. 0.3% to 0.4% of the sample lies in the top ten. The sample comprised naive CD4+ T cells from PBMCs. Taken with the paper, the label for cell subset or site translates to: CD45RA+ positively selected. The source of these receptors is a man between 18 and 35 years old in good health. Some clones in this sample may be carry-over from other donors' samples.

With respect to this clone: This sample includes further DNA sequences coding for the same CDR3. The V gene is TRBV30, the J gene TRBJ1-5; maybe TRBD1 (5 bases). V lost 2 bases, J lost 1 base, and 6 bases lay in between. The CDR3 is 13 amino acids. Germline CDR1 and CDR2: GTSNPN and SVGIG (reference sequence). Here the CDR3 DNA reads TGTGCCTGGAGTTCAGGGAGCAATCAGCCCCAGCATTTT. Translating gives CAWSSGSNQPQHF.

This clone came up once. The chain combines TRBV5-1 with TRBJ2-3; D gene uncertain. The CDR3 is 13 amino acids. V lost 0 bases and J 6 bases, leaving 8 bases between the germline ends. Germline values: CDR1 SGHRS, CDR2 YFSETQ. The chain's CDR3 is CASSLAVGDTQYF. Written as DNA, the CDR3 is TGCGCCAGCAGCTTGGCAGTTGGGGATACGCAGTATTTT.

CDR3 coding DNA: TGTGCCAGCAGGCGATCGGGAGGGCCCTACGAGCAGTACTTC. Translated: CASRRSGGPYEQYF. This sequence joins TRBV13 and TRBJ2-7, with TRBD2 matching over 8 bases. The CDR3 is 14 amino acids. With V trimmed by 6 bases and J by 2 bases, 6 bases remained unmatched. Germline CDR1 is PRHDT and CDR2 is FYEKMQ (reference sequence). Together with reference TRBV13 and TRBJ2-7, the CDR3 gives the full variable domain: AAGVIQSPRHLIKEKRETATLKCYPIPRHDTVYWYQQGPGQDPQFLISFYEKMQSDKGSIPDRFSAQQFSDYHSELNMSSLELGDSALYFCASRRSGGPYEQYFGPGTRLTVT.

CDR3 sequence reads: CASRPAGTAYEQYF. The CDR3 DNA reads TGTGCCAGCAGGCCGGCCGGGACAGCTTACGAGCAGTACTTC. V usage is TRBV28 and J usage is TRBJ2-5, with TRBD1 matching over 7 bases. The end of the DNA fits TRBJ2-7 better, so the J call may be wrong. CDR1 and CDR2 from the germline V gene are MDHEN and SYDVKM. This CDR3 has 14 residues.

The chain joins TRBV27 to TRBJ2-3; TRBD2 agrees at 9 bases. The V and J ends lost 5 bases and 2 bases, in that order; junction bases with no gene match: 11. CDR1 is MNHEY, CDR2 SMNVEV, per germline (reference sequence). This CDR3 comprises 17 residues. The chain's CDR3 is CASSRRHRLADTDTQYF. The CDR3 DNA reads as TGTGCCAGCAGTAGACGCCATAGACTAGCGGACACAGATACGCAGTATTTT.

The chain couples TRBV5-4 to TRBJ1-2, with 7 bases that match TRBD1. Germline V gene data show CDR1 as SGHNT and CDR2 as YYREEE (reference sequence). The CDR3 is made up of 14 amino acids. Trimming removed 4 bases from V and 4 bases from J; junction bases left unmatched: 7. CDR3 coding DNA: TGTGCCAGCAGCCCCCCCGGACAGGCCTATGGCTACACCTTC. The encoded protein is CASSPPGQAYGYTF.

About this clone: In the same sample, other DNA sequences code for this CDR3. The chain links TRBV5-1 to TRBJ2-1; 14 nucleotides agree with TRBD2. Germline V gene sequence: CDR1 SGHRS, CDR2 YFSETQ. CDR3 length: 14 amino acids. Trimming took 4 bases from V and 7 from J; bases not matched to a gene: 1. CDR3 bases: TGCGCCAGCAGCCGGACTAGCGGGGGGAATGAGCAGTTCTTC. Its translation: CASSRTSGGNEQFF.

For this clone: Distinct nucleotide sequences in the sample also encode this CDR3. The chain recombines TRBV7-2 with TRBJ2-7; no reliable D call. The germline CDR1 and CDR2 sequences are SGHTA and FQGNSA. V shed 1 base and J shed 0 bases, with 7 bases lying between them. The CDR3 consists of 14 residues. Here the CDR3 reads CASSLGSGSYEQYF. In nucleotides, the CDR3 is TGTGCCAGCAGCTTAGGTAGTGGCTCCTACGAGCAGTACTTC.

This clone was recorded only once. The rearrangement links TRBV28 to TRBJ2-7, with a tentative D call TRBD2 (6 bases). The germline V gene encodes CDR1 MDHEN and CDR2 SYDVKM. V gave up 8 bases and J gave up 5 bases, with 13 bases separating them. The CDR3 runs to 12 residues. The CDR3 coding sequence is TGTGCCAGCCGATCCGGGGAGGACGAGCAGTACTTC. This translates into CASRSGEDEQYF.